These 13 T cell receptor beta chains originate from one sample sequenced in a study of vaccination and CD4 T cells after COVID-19. TCRdb re-called the PCR reads through MiXCR, storing one row per CDR3 protein. This sample has over 20,000 distinct CDR3 sequences; about 60% occur once, and the top ten carry around 1.1%. The sample in question was CD4+ T cells from blood, obtained before SARS-CoV-2 vaccination. The receptors originated from a human donor who had recovered from COVID-19.

The J gene is TRBJ2-7, the V gene TRBV2; weak D call: TRBD2 (5 bases). CDR3 size: 12 residues. V was cut by 6 bases and J by 1 base, with 7 bases left in between. The germline V gene has CDR1 SNHLY and CDR2 FYNNEI. The CDR3 bases are TGTGCCAGCAGGGGCGGGTCCTACGAGCAGTACTTC. This gives the protein CASRGGSYEQYF.

This clonotype has more than one count but fewer than ten. This chain joins TRBV27 and TRBJ1-2, with TRBD1 matching over 7 bases. The CDR3 is made up of 18 amino acids. In germline, CDR1 is MNHEY, CDR2 SMNVEV (reference sequence). The V and J ends lost 5 bases and 2 bases, in that order; junction bases with no gene match: 17. The DNA for the CDR3 is TGTGCCAGCAGTCTTTACAGGGGTTTACAGGGATCGAACTATGGCTACACCTTC. Protein product: CASSLYRGLQGSNYGYTF.

The rearrangement uses TRBV5-1 and TRBJ2-5; TRBD2 matches at 8 bases. Germline V gene lookup returns CDR1 SGHRS and CDR2 YFSETQ. V lost 0 bases and J lost 1; bases outside the gene matches: 8. The CDR3 has 17 residues. CDR3 nucleotides: TGCGCCAGCAGCTTGGGGGGGACTAGTCGGGGCCAAGAGACCCAGTACTTC. It codes for CASSLGGTSRGQETQYF.

The J gene is TRBJ2-7, the V gene TRBV27; D gene ambiguous. Per germline, CDR1 MNHEY and CDR2 SMNVEV (reference sequence). The CDR3 has 14 amino acids. V dropped 0 bases and J dropped 3 bases, with 9 bases sitting between them. CDR3 DNA sequence: TGTGCCAGCAGTTTATCGCCAGGCAACTACGAGCAGTACTTC. Protein product: CASSLSPGNYEQYF.

The chain joins TRBV28 to TRBJ2-3; 7 bases line up with TRBD2. The CDR3 contains 15 residues. The junction had 8 bases not matched to a gene; V was cut back by 8 bases and J by 0 bases. Germline CDR1 and CDR2: MDHEN and SYDVKM. Written as DNA, the CDR3 is TGTGCCAGCCGGAGCGGGGTAACTAGCACAGATACGCAGTATTTT. This sequence encodes CASRSGVTSTDTQYF.

This clonotype appeared a single time. This sequence joins TRBV20-1 and TRBJ1-1; TRBD1 aligns across 7 bases. V was clipped by 5 bases and J by 6 bases; unmatched bases: 12. Germline lookup yields CDR1 DFQATT and CDR2 SNEGSKA (reference sequence). The CDR3 runs to 14 residues. CDR3: CSAGGQVVGAEAFF. The CDR3 DNA follows: TGCAGTGCTGGAGGACAGGTCGTTGGCGCTGAAGCTTTCTTT.

V is TRBV20-1 and J is TRBJ1-6; D possibly corresponds to TRBD1 (5 bases). In germline, CDR1 is DFQATT, CDR2 SNEGSKA (reference sequence). This CDR3 region has 16 residues. V gave up 1 base and J gave up 0 bases, with 10 bases separating them. In DNA, the CDR3 is TGCAGTGCTAGAGGGGGGGAAAGCTCCTATAATTCACCCCTCCACTTT. It yields the protein CSARGGESSYNSPLHF.

The chain is built from TRBV7-2 and TRBJ2-7; D gene uncertain. The CDR3 has 13 amino acids. From germline, CDR1 is SGHTA and CDR2 FQGNSA. Trimming removed 1 base from V and 1 base from J, with 5 bases in between. CDR3 nucleotides: TGTGCCAGCAGCTTAGGTATTTCCTACGAGCAGTACTTC. This gives the protein CASSLGISYEQYF.

This chain connects TRBV20-1 to TRBJ1-4; D gene ambiguous. The CDR3 contains 10 residues. Trimming pared 3 bases from V and 8 bases from J, leaving 4 bases between. Germline lookup yields CDR1 DFQATT and CDR2 SNEGSKA (reference sequence). CDR3 bases: TGCAGTGCTAGGGACGAAAAACTGTTTTTT. This codes for CSARDEKLFF.

The chain joins TRBV20-1 to TRBJ2-1, with 11 bases aligning to TRBD1. Germline V gene data show CDR1 as DFQATT and CDR2 as SNEGSKA (reference sequence). CDR3 length: 14 residues. Trimming at V came to 0 bases and at J to 9 bases, leaving 4 bases not matched to a gene. The CDR3 coding sequence is TGCAGTGCTAGAGAGGACAGGGGGCCGGGTGAGCAGTTCTTC. Translated: CSAREDRGPGEQFF.

A few counts support this clonotype. The chain employs TRBV7-6 and TRBJ2-3, with 12 bases matching TRBD2. Germline CDR1 SGHVS, CDR2 FNYEAQ. This CDR3 spans 15 amino acids. V shed 5 bases and J 5 bases; nucleotides not matched to a gene: 5. CDR3 sequence (DNA): TGTGCCAGCAGCCTACTAGCGGGAGGCTTAGATACGCAGTATTTT. As protein: CASSLLAGGLDTQYF.

The chain joins TRBV19 to TRBJ1-5, with D hard to call. The CDR3 covers 14 residues. The ends were cut back, 0 bases at V and 4 bases at J, with 7 bases in the middle. Germline V CDR1 and CDR2: LNHDA, SQIVND (reference sequence). Written as DNA, the CDR3 is TGTGCCAGTAGTATAGATCGGACGAATCAGCCCCAGCATTTT. Translating it yields CASSIDRTNQPQHF. Full variable domain (remainder filled in from reference TRBV19 and TRBJ1-5): DGGITQSPKYLFRKEGQNVTLSCEQNLNHDAMYWYRQDPGQGLRLIYYSQIVNDFQKGDIAEGYSVSREKKESFPLTVTSAQKNPTAFYLCASSIDRTNQPQHFGDGTRLSIL.

This clonotype was observed once. The V and J genes are TRBV20-1 and TRBJ2-7; no definite D call. The germline V gene encodes CDR1 DFQATT and CDR2 SNEGSKA (reference sequence). This CDR3 contains 11 residues. V was shortened by 3 bases and J by 4 bases, with 7 bases between the two germline ends. The CDR3 DNA follows: TGCAGTGCTAGTTTACTATACGAGCAGTACTTC. Translation: CSASLLYEQYF.